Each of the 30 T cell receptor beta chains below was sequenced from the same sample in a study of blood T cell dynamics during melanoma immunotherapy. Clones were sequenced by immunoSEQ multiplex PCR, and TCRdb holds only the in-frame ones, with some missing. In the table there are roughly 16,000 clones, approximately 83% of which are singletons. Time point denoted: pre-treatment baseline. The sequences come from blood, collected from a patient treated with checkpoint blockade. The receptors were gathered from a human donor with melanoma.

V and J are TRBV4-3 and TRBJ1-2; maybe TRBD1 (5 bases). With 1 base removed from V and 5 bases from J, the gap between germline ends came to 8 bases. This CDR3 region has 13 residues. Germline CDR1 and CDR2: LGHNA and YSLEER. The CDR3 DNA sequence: TGCGCCAGCAGCCAAGCACAGGAATATGGCTACACCTTC. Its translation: CASSQAQEYGYTF.

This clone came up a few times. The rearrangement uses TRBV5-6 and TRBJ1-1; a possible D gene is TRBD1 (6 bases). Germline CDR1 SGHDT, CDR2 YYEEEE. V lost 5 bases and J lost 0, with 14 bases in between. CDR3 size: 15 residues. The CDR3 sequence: CASRRRTAVNTEAFF. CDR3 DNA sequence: TGTGCCAGCAGACGCCGGACAGCCGTGAACACTGAAGCTTTCTTT.

CDR3 region: CASSVGLATNTGELFF. For the CDR3, the DNA is TGTGCCAGCAGCGTAGGACTAGCGACGAACACCGGGGAGCTGTTTTTT. V usage is TRBV9 and J usage is TRBJ2-2, with 8 bases that match TRBD2. J lost 0 bases, V lost 0 bases, and 1 base had no gene match. Germline loops: CDR1 SGDLS, CDR2 YYNGEE. The CDR3 length is 16 residues.

Written as DNA, the CDR3 is TGTGCCGCATGTACCGGGACTACCCCCATCAATGAGCAGTTCTTC. Its translation: CAACTGTTPINEQFF. This chain joins TRBV28 and TRBJ2-1; 7 bases agree with TRBD2. Germline values: CDR1 MDHEN, CDR2 SYDVKM. Trimming at V came to 11 bases and at J to 6 bases, leaving 16 bases not matched to a gene. The CDR3 contains 15 residues.

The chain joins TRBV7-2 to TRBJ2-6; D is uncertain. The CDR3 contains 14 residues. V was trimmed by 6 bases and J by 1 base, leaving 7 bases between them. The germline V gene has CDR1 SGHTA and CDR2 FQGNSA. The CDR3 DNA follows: TGTGCCAGCAGTTCAACATCTGGGGCCAACGTCCTGACTTTC. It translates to CASSSTSGANVLTF.

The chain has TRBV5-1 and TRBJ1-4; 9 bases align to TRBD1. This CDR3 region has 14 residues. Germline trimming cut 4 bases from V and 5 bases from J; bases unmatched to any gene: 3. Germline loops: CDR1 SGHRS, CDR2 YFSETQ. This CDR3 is CASSRDRVNEKLFF. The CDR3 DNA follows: TGCGCCAGCAGCCGGGACAGGGTAAATGAAAAACTGTTTTTT.

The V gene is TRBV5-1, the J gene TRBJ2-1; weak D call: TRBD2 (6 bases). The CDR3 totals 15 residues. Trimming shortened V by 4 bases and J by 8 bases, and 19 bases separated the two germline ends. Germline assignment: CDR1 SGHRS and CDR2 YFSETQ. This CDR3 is CASSRGWDAGDEQFF. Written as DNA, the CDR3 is TGCGCCAGCAGCCGGGGGTGGGACGCTGGGGATGAGCAGTTCTTC.

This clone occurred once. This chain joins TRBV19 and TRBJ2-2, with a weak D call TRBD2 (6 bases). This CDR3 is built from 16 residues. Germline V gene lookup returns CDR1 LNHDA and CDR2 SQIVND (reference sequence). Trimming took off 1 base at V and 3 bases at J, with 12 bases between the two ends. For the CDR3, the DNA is TGTGCCAGTAGTATAGGCCAGCGACTAGACACCGGGGAGCTGTTTTTT. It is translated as CASSIGQRLDTGELFF.

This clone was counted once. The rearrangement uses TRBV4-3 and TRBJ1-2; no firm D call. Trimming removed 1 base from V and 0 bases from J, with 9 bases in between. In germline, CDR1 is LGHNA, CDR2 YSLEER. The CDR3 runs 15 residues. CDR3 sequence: CASSQAVTSNYGYTF. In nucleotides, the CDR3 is TGCGCCAGCAGCCAAGCCGTCACGTCTAACTATGGCTACACCTTC.

Here the CDR3 DNA reads TGCGCCAGCAGCGAGGGACCGCAGATAAATCAGCCCCAGCATTTT. It encodes CASSEGPQINQPQHF. V is TRBV5-1 and J is TRBJ1-5, with D perhaps TRBD1 (5 bases). The CDR3 is 15 residues long. Germline CDR1 reads SGHRS; CDR2 reads YFSETQ. Trimming cost V 4 bases and J 4 bases, with 15 bases left between them.

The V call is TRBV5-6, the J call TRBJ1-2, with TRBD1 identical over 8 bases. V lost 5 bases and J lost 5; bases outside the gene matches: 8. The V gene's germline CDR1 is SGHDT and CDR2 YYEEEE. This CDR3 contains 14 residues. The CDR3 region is CASRPQGAGYGYTF. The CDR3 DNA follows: TGTGCCAGCAGACCTCAGGGGGCTGGGTATGGCTACACCTTC.

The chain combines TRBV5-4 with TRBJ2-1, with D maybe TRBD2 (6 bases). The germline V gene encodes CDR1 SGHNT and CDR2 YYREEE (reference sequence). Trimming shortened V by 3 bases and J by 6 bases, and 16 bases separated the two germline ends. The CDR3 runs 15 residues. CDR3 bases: TGTGCCAGCAGCTCCGCCCGGGGACTCCTCAATGAGCAGTTCTTC. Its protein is CASSSARGLLNEQFF.

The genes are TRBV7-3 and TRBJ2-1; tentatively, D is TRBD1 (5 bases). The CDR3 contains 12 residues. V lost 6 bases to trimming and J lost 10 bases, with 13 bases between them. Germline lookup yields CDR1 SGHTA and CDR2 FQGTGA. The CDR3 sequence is CASRSGSMEQFF. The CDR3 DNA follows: TGTGCCAGCAGATCAGGGTCAATGGAGCAGTTCTTC.

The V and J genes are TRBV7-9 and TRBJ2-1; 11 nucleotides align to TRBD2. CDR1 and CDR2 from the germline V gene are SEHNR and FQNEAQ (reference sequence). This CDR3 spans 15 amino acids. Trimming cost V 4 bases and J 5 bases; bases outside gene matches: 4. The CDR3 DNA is TGTGCCAGCAGCTCAATAGCGGGAGGGAACAATGAGCAGTTCTTC. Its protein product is CASSSIAGGNNEQFF.

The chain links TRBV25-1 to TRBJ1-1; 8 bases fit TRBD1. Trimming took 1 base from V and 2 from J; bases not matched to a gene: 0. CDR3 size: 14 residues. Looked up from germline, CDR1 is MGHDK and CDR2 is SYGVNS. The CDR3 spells CASSESGGNTEAFF. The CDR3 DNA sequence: TGTGCCAGCAGTGAATCAGGGGGCAACACTGAAGCTTTCTTT.

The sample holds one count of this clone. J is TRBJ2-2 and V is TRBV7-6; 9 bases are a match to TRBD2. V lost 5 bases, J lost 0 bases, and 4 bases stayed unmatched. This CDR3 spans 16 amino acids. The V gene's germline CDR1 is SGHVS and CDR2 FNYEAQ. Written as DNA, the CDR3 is TGTGCCAGCAGCCCAGTAGCGGGGGCGAACACCGGGGAGCTGTTTTTT. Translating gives CASSPVAGANTGELFF.

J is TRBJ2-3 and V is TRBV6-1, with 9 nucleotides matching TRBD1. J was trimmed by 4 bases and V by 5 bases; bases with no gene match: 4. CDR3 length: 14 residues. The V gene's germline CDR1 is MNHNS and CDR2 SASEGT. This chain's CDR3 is CASSRQGEPDTQYF. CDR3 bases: TGTGCCAGCAGTAGACAGGGGGAGCCAGATACGCAGTATTTT.

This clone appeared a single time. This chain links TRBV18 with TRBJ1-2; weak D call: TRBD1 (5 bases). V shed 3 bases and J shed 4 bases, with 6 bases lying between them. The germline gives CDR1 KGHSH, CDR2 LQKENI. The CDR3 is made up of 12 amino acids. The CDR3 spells CASSPGGYGYTF. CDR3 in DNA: TGTGCCAGCTCACCGGGGGGCTATGGCTACACCTTC.

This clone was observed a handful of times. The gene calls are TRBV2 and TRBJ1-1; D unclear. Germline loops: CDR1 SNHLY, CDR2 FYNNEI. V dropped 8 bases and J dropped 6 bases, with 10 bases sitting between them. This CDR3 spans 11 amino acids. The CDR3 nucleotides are TGTGCCAGCGGGGAGCGGCCTGAAGCTTTCTTT. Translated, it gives CASGERPEAFF.

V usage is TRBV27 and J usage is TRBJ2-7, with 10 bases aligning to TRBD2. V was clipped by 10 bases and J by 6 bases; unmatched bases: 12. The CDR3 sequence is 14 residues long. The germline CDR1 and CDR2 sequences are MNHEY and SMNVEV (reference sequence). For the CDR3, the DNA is TGTGCCACCACCGTAATAGCGGGAGGAAGCGAGCAGTACTTC. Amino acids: CATTVIAGGSEQYF.

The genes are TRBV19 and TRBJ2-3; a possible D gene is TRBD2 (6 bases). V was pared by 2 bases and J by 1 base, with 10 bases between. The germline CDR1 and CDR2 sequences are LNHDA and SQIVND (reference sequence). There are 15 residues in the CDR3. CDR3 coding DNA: TGTGCCAGTAGTATATCTAGCGAGGGCACAGATACGCAGTATTTT. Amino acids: CASSISSEGTDTQYF.

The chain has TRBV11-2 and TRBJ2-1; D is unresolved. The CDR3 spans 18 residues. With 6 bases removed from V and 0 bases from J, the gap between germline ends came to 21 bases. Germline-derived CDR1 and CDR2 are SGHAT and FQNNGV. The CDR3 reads CASSLRFFGGSSYNEQFF. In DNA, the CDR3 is TGTGCCAGCAGTCTTCGATTTTTCGGTGGAAGCTCCTACAATGAGCAGTTCTTC.

The CDR3 nucleotides are TGTGCCAGCAGTTTTCCCGGTACTAGCGGGAGCCGATCCCAAGAGACCCAGTACTTC. Protein: CASSFPGTSGSRSQETQYF. The chain is built from TRBV27 and TRBJ2-5; 11 bases agree with TRBD2. This CDR3 contains 19 residues. The junction had 13 bases not matched to a gene; V was cut back by 3 bases and J by 1 base. CDR1 and CDR2 from the germline V gene are MNHEY and SMNVEV (reference sequence).

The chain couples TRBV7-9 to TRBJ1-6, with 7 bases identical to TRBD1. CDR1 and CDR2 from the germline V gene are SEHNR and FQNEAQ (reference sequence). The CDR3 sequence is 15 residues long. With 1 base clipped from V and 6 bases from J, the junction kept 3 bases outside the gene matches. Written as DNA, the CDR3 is TGTGCCAGCAGCTTAGTGGACAGGACTAATTCACCCCTCCACTTT. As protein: CASSLVDRTNSPLHF.

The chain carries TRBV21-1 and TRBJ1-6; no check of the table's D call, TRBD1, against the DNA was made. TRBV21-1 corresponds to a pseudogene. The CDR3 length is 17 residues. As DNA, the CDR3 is TGTGCCAGCAGCAAATGCCCGGGACAGGGAGATAATTCACCCCTCCACTTT. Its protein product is CASSKCPGQGDNSPLHF.

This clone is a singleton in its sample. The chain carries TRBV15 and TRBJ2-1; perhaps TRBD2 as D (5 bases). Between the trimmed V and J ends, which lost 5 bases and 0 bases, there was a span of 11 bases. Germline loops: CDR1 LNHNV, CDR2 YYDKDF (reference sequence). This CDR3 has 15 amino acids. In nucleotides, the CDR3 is TGTGCCACCAGCCGGACTCAGAGCTCCTACAATGAGCAGTTCTTC. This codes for CATSRTQSSYNEQFF.

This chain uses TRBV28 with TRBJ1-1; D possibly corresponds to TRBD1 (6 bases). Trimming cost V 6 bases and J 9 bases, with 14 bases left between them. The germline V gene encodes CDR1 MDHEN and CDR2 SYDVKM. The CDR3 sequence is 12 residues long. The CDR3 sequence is CASSLPQGQAFF. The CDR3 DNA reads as TGTGCCAGCAGCTTACCTCAGGGGCAAGCTTTCTTT. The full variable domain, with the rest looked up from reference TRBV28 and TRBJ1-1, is DVKVTQSSRYLVKRTGEKVFLECVQDMDHENMFWYRQDPGLGLRLIYFSYDVKMKEKGDIPEGYSVSREKKERFSLILESASTNQTSMYLCASSLPQGQAFFGQGTRLTVV.

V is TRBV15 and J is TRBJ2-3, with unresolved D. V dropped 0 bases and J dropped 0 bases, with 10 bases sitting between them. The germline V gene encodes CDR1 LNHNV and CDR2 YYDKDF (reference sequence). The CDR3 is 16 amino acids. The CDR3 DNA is TGTGCCACCAGCAGAGATCGGGCACAGAGCACAGATACGCAGTATTTT. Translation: CATSRDRAQSTDTQYF.

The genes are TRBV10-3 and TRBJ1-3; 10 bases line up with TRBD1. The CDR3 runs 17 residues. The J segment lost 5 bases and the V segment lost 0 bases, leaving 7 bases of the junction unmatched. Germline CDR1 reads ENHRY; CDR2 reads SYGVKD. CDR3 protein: CAISESSGQGVRNTIYF. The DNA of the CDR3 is TGTGCCATCAGTGAGTCGAGTGGACAGGGGGTGAGAAACACCATATATTTT.

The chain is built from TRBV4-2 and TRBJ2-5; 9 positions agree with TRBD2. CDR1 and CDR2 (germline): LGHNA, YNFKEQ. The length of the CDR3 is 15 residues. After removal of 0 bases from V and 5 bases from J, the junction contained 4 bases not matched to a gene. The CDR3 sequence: CASSQEAGGVETQYF. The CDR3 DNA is TGTGCCAGCAGCCAAGAGGCGGGAGGGGTGGAGACCCAGTACTTC.